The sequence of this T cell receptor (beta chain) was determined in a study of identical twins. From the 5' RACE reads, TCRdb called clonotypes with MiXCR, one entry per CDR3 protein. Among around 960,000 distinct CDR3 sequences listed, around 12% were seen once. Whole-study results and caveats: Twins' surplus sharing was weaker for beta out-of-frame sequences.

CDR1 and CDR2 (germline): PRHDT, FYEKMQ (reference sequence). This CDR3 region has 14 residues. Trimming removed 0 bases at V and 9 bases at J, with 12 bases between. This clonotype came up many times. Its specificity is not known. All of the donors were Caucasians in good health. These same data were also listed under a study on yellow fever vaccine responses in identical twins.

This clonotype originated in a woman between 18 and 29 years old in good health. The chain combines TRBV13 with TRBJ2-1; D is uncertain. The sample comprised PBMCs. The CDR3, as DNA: TGTGCCAGCAGCTTAGGGCTAGGCATTGGTGAGCAGTTCTTC. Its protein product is CASSLGLGIGEQFF. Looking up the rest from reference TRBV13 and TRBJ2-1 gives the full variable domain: AAGVIQSPRHLIKEKRETATLKCYPIPRHDTVYWYQQGPGQDPQFLISFYEKMQSDKGSIPDRFSAQQFSDYHSELNMSSLELGDSALYFCASSLGLGIGEQFFGPGTRLTVL.